This T cell receptor beta chain derives from a study of blood T cell repertoires in COVID-19 (dated by TCRdb to 2020 to 2022). With respect to the entire study: Samples covering the acute and convalescent phases of COVID-19 were provided by collaborators in the United States, Italy and Spain. Samples were obtained from the ongoing ImmuneRACE study (first 160 participants) and from 950 to 1,500 subjects provided by 6 global collaborators. The dataset comprised deeply sampled blood TCRbeta repertoires from subjects exposed to, actively infected with, or recovered from COVID-19. The repertoires were released in a freely available public database meant as a resource for research on the immune response to SARS-CoV-2. The material from the prospective study consisted of cDNA or gDNA derived from T cells, B-cell-depleted T cells, or PBMCs. The sample metadata nearly always contained a de-identified subject ID, COVID-19 status, age in years and sex. Where available, HLA class I and class II types were obtained from metadata supplied by the sample provider rather than from assay-based typing. General study outcomes and caveats: The quantity of clinical and demographic metadata differed by source and by participant and was supplied without curation.

TCRbeta CDR3 regions were amplified from genomic DNA using the immunoSEQ Assay, a bias-controlled multiplex PCR. Under the source paper's analysis protocol: Within the assay, amplification of reference gene primers was used to estimate how many nucleated cells each sample contained. Sequence reads were collapsed and filtered to measure the absolute abundance of every unique TCRbeta CDR3 rearrangement. For each sample, productive Simpson clonality was calculated by taking the square root of Simpson's diversity index across productive rearrangements. In TCRdb, the immuneACCESS table is reduced to in-frame sequences with V and J assigned. These tables do not hold every clone; where another copy was compared, an unresolved V gene accounts for under half, and the others remain unexplained. V, J and clone size are those of that table, while D and trimming were read from the DNA. For this sample there are 200,000 or so clones; approximately 90% appear just once. About 2.6% of the sample is held by the ten biggest clonotypes.

Deletion took 8 bases off V and 5 bases off J, with a span of 18 bases between the germline ends. For CDR1 and CDR2, the germline V gene lists MNHEY and SVGAGI. The CDR3 spans 14 residues, from the cysteine through the phenylalanine. The entry retains the CDR3 DNA only, 42 bases that are in frame from base 1. A word on this clone: The antigen it binds to is not known. No clone much larger than this one lies a single base away; base qualities are absent.

Participants in the prospective study were enrolled through a virtual design, were aged 18 to 89 years, and lived in approximately 25 United States geographic areas. In the prospective study, cohorts were assigned on the basis of participant-reported clinical history obtained from a screening survey and a study questionnaire. ImmuneRACE Cohort 3 recovered participants were defined by two consecutive negative NP/OP PCR tests, healthcare professional clearance, or symptom resolution. Each participant in the prospective study had whole blood, serum and a nasopharyngeal or oropharyngeal swab collected by mobile phlebotomists. Prospective study participants could optionally give additional blood draws and questionnaires over a roughly two-month period. Prospective study blood samples were shipped either frozen or at room temperature before DNA extraction.

The specimen sequenced was PBMCs or T cells enriched from blood (not recorded which). The clonotype was recovered from a woman between 25 and 40 years old who had recovered from COVID-19. The rearrangement joined TRBV6-5 to TRBJ1-2; possibly the D gene is TRBD1, per 5 matching bases. Here is the DNA: TGTGCCAGCGCAGACAGTAATGCCCTTTATGGCTACACCTTC. This sequence encodes CASADSNALYGYTF.